The 29 T cell receptor beta chains in this list originate from one sample, sequenced in a study of Graves' ophthalmopathy and Graves' hyperthyroidism (dated by TCRdb to 2016 to 2019). TCRdb names Illumina HiSeq 2000 as the instrument used. TCR beta CDR3 regions were amplified from RNA transcripts for repertoire sequencing. HTBI primers and the Qiagen OneStep RT-PCR kit were used in a first-round RT-PCR, which was followed by a second-round multiplex PCR, size selection and purification. TCRdb handled the public reads itself, with Q25 trimming in fastp and clone calling in MiXCR, and kept productive beta chains. Rows merge per CDR3 protein into single entries with the most common DNA and genes. A total of approximately 640,000 distinct CDR3 sequences appear in this sample, approximately 39% of them only once. The ten largest make up more than 3% of the sample. The sequenced sample consisted of peripheral blood. Receptor source: an adult man with Graves' ophthalmopathy.

This rearrangement joins TRBV9 to TRBJ1-4, with TRBD1 matching over 12 bases. CDR3 size: 14 residues. Germline CDR1 and CDR2: SGDLS and YYNGEE. The trim removed 2 bases at V and 10 bases at J, leaving 3 bases unmatched. Here the CDR3 reads CASSVGQGAGKLFF. CDR3 DNA sequence: TGTGCCAGCAGCGTGGGACAGGGGGCCGGAAAACTGTTTTTT.

The chain is built from TRBV10-3 and TRBJ2-7; 7 nucleotides agree with TRBD2. Germline V gene lookup returns CDR1 ENHRY and CDR2 SYGVKD. The J segment lost 0 bases and the V segment lost 10 bases, leaving 12 bases of the junction unmatched. The CDR3 has 15 amino acids. CDR3 in amino acids: CASTSAGVLSYEQYF. CDR3 coding DNA: TGTGCCAGCACCTCCGCGGGGGTTCTCTCCTACGAGCAGTACTTC.

This clonotype was found many times. The CDR3 nucleotides are TGTGCCAGCAGTTACGGGGGACAAATGAACACTGAAGCTTTCTTT. It codes for CASSYGGQMNTEAFF. The chain uses TRBV6-5 and TRBJ1-1; D possibly corresponds to TRBD1 (6 bases). The V gene's germline CDR1 is MNHEY and CDR2 SVGAGI. This CDR3 spans 15 amino acids. Trimming took off 2 bases at V and 0 bases at J, with 10 bases between the two ends.

In its sample, this clonotype was seen many times. V gene TRBV2 combines with J gene TRBJ1-1; 8 bases are a match to TRBD1. Trimming cost V 8 bases and J 4 bases; bases outside gene matches: 6. The germline V gene has CDR1 SNHLY and CDR2 FYNNEI. This CDR3 is built from 13 residues. Here the CDR3 DNA reads TGTGCCAGCTACAGGGGGATTGGCACTGAAGCTTTCTTT. Translating it yields CASYRGIGTEAFF.

This clonotype was seen at least ten times. V usage is TRBV10-3 and J usage is TRBJ2-7; unclear D gene. Trimming pared 4 bases from V and 3 bases from J, leaving 10 bases between. Germline V CDR1 and CDR2: ENHRY, SYGVKD. This CDR3 has 13 residues. CDR3 region: CAISALNFYEQYF. The CDR3, as DNA: TGTGCCATCAGTGCTCTCAATTTCTACGAGCAGTACTTC.

The chain joins TRBV12-3 or TRBV12-4 to TRBJ1-1; D is unresolved. The V end lost 2 bases, the J end lost 8 bases, and 15 bases lay between the germline ends. The CDR3 contains 14 residues. CDR3 nucleotide sequence: TGTGCCAGCAGTTTAATGGGTTTCCCTTCAGAAGCTTTCTTT. This sequence encodes CASSLMGFPSEAFF.

This sequence joins TRBV29-1 and TRBJ1-1; D unresolved. The germline V gene encodes CDR1 SQVTM and CDR2 ANQGSEA. The CDR3 extends over 14 amino acids. Trimming stripped 2 bases from V and 2 bases from J, with 12 bases between. For the CDR3, the DNA is TGCAGCGTTGAATTGGCCACAGAAAACACTGAAGCTTTCTTT. Translating gives CSVELATENTEAFF.

The chain has TRBV25-1 and TRBJ1-2; weak D call: TRBD1 (6 bases). Germline V gene sequence: CDR1 MGHDK, CDR2 SYGVNS. The V end was cut by 6 bases, the J end by 4 bases, with 18 bases between. This CDR3 region has 15 residues. The CDR3 coding sequence is TGTGCCAGCAGCGAAGGGGGGGACGTTCTCTATGGCTACACCTTC. Its translation is CASSEGGDVLYGYTF.

V usage is TRBV4-1 and J usage is TRBJ2-5; 8 nucleotides line up with TRBD2. CDR3 length: 20 amino acids. The V and J ends lost 1 base and 0 bases, in that order; junction bases with no gene match: 16. Per the germline V gene, CDR1 is MGHRA and CDR2 is YSYEKL. This CDR3 reads CASSQAPGGPREQNQETQYF. Written as DNA, the CDR3 is TGCGCCAGCAGCCAAGCCCCGGGAGGGCCTCGGGAGCAGAACCAAGAGACCCAGTACTTC.

Ten or more counts support this clonotype. This rearrangement joins TRBV20-1 to TRBJ1-5, with D possibly matching TRBD1 (5 bases). The CDR3 extends over 13 amino acids. Trimming removed 6 bases at V and 6 bases at J, with 15 bases between. The germline V gene has CDR1 DFQATT and CDR2 SNEGSKA (reference sequence). DNA for the CDR3: TGCAGTGCGCGACAGCGGACGGGTCAGCCCCAGCATTTT. This codes for CSARQRTGQPQHF.

This clonotype was seen only a few times. V and J are TRBV12-3 or TRBV12-4 and TRBJ2-7, with TRBD1 as a possible D gene (5 bases). The CDR3 consists of 13 residues. Trimming pared 5 bases from V and 3 bases from J, leaving 11 bases between. CDR3 protein: CASSLTVYYEQYF. The CDR3 DNA follows: TGTGCCAGCAGTCTGACAGTATACTACGAGCAGTACTTC.

Only a few counts were recorded for this clonotype. V is TRBV9 and J is TRBJ2-2; 7 nucleotides line up with TRBD2. Germline V gene sequence: CDR1 SGDLS, CDR2 YYNGEE. The V gene end was trimmed by 4 bases and the J gene end by 5 bases; junction bases not matched to a gene: 8. The CDR3 extends over 15 amino acids. The DNA for the CDR3 is TGTGCCAGCAGCCCCCTCGGCGGGGGTACCGGGGAGCTGTTTTTT. Translated: CASSPLGGGTGELFF.

This sequence joins TRBV29-1 and TRBJ1-1; 8 bases fit TRBD1. The germline CDR1 and CDR2 sequences are SQVTM and ANQGSEA. Germline trimming cut 1 base from V and 6 bases from J; bases unmatched to any gene: 4. The CDR3 loop spans 13 amino acids. CDR3 loop: CSVEVDRVAEAFF. CDR3 sequence (DNA): TGCAGCGTTGAAGTGGACAGGGTCGCTGAAGCTTTCTTT.

This clonotype was seen many times. The chain recombines TRBV10-3 with TRBJ1-1; D gene uncertain. V dropped 11 bases and J dropped 3 bases, with 19 bases sitting between them. From germline, CDR1 is ENHRY and CDR2 SYGVKD. The CDR3 contains 14 residues. The CDR3 bases are TGTGCCGCCCGCGGGGAGAGCGACTACACTGAAGCTTTCTTT. It translates to CAARGESDYTEAFF.

The sample holds many counts of this clonotype. J is TRBJ1-6 and V is TRBV9; 7 bases line up with TRBD1. This CDR3 has 14 residues. CDR1 is SGDLS, CDR2 YYNGEE, per germline. V lost 1 base, J lost 10 bases, and 5 bases stayed unmatched. The CDR3 protein is CASSVRGTDSPLHF. The DNA of the CDR3 is TGTGCCAGCAGCGTAAGGGGGACAGACTCACCCCTCCACTTT.

This clonotype showed up many times. The V call is TRBV2, the J call TRBJ2-7; tentative D call: TRBD1 (6 bases). Germline lookup yields CDR1 SNHLY and CDR2 FYNNEI. The V end lost 2 bases, the J end lost 2 bases, and 16 bases lay between the germline ends. CDR3 size: 16 residues. The CDR3 spells CASSERHRALPYEQYF. The CDR3 bases are TGTGCCAGCAGTGAAAGGCACAGGGCATTGCCCTACGAGCAGTACTTC.

The chain recombines TRBV29-1 with TRBJ1-2; possible D gene TRBD1, 5 bases. The CDR3 is made up of 12 amino acids. Germline CDR1 SQVTM, CDR2 ANQGSEA. Between the trimmed V and J ends, which lost 8 bases and 2 bases, there was a span of 12 bases. The CDR3 nucleotides read TGCAGCTTAGCGGGACGGAACTATGGCTACACCTTC. It translates to CSLAGRNYGYTF.

The chain couples TRBV25-1 to TRBJ2-1; tentative D call: TRBD1 (6 bases). CDR1 is MGHDK and CDR2 is SYGVNS in the germline V gene. Trimming left V 3 bases short and J 8 bases short, with 11 bases between. The CDR3 sequence is 13 residues long. The CDR3 loop reads CASSDPRGHEQFF. The DNA for the CDR3 is TGTGCCAGCAGTGATCCCAGGGGTCATGAGCAGTTCTTC.

With regard to this clonotype: A junction boundary mismatches the germline segment, possibly from a read error. The chain joins TRBV10-3 to TRBJ2-2; the D gene is possibly TRBD2 (6 bases). This CDR3 has 13 residues. Per the germline V gene, CDR1 is ENHRY and CDR2 is SYGVKD. The CDR3 here is CASSLLGRRELFF. The CDR3 DNA reads as TGTGCCAGCAGTCTGTTGGGGAGGAGGGAGCTGTTTTTT.

V and J are TRBV2 and TRBJ1-6, with D tentatively TRBD1 (5 bases). CDR1 and CDR2 (germline): SNHLY, FYNNEI. This CDR3 comprises 13 residues. V was shortened by 3 bases and J by 10 bases, with 10 bases between the two germline ends. The CDR3 region is CASSDLGDSPLHF. In DNA form, the CDR3 reads TGTGCCAGCAGTGACCTTGGGGACTCACCCCTCCACTTT.

At least ten counts were recorded for this clonotype. The chain links TRBV29-1 to TRBJ2-7, with a tentative D call TRBD2 (5 bases). V gave up 0 bases and J gave up 1 base, with 13 bases separating them. The CDR3 has 15 residues. CDR1 and CDR2 from the germline V gene are SQVTM and ANQGSEA. The CDR3 DNA is TGCAGCGTTGAAGACTCGCGGGCAGGATCCTACGAGCAGTACTTC. Encoded protein: CSVEDSRAGSYEQYF.

In its sample, this clonotype was seen many times. Compared with germline, one end of the junction differs, possibly owing to a read error. The chain links TRBV7-7 to TRBJ2-2; possibly TRBD2 for D (5 bases). Germline CDR1 reads SSHAT; CDR2 reads FNYEAQ (reference sequence). This CDR3 comprises 13 residues. The DNA for the CDR3 is TGTGCTAGCAGCTTAGCGCAGAGCGGGGAGCTGTTTTTT. Translated: CASSLAQSGELFF.

This clonotype was seen many times. The genes are TRBV12-3 or TRBV12-4 and TRBJ1-6; D call uncertain. This CDR3 contains 12 residues. Trimming left V 5 bases short and J 9 bases short, with 8 bases between. In nucleotides, the CDR3 is TGTGCCAGCAGTCTCCCTTCTTCACCCCTCCACTTT. Its translation: CASSLPSSPLHF.

Concerning this clonotype: Just one base apart from a much larger clone, this may be a read error. For the CDR3, the DNA is TGCGCCAGCAGCCAGGTGATAGGGGGCTTAAGTGGCTACACCTTC. The encoded protein is CASSQVIGGLSGYTF. The chain couples TRBV4-3 to TRBJ1-2; TRBD1 matches 7 bases. Trimming removed 3 bases from V and 7 bases from J; junction bases left unmatched: 11. Germline-derived CDR1 and CDR2 are LGHNA and YSLEER. The CDR3 loop spans 15 amino acids.

This clonotype was counted once. V and J are TRBV7-8 and TRBJ2-7; a possible D gene is TRBD2 (6 bases). Between the trimmed V and J ends, which lost 6 bases and 6 bases, there was a span of 12 bases. The CDR3 covers 12 residues. Per germline, CDR1 SGHVS and CDR2 FQNEAQ. The CDR3 DNA follows: TGTGCCAGCAGTATCGGGAGTAGCGAGCAGTACTTC. Residues: CASSIGSSEQYF.

The V and J genes are TRBV29-1 and TRBJ2-3; no clear D gene. Trimming took 7 bases from V and 5 from J, leaving 10 bases between them. The CDR3 has 11 residues. Germline assignment: CDR1 SQVTM and CDR2 ANQGSEA. The CDR3 spells CSATYRDTQYF. The CDR3 region has the DNA TGCAGCGCAACCTACAGAGATACGCAGTATTTT.

This clonotype has a count of ten or more. The chain has TRBV7-8 and TRBJ1-1; no definite D call. The V gene lost 3 bases and the J gene lost 10 bases, with 15 bases spanning the gap. There are 13 residues in the CDR3. Germline values: CDR1 SGHVS, CDR2 FQNEAQ. The CDR3 sequence: CASSFSPSVGAFF. The CDR3 nucleotides read TGTGCCAGCAGCTTTTCCCCTTCCGTGGGAGCTTTCTTT.

For this clonotype: A junction boundary mismatches the germline segment, possibly from a read error. The V and J genes are TRBV7-9 and TRBJ2-7; a weak D match, TRBD2 (6 bases). CDR1 and CDR2 from the germline V gene are SEHNR and FQNEAQ (reference sequence). The CDR3 contains 13 residues. The CDR3: CASSFGGNYGQYF. The CDR3 DNA is TGTGCCAGCAGCTTCGGAGGGAACTACGGGCAGTACTTC.

In the case of this clonotype: It may be a read error: a sequence one base away is much more abundant. The rearrangement links TRBV10-3 to TRBJ1-5, with 8 bases that match TRBD1. The CDR3 contains 15 residues. Germline loops: CDR1 ENHRY, CDR2 SYGVKD. The V and J ends lost 10 bases and 7 bases, in that order; junction bases with no gene match: 15. The CDR3 here is CASSRGQGGLQPQHF. As DNA, the CDR3 is TGTGCCAGCAGCAGAGGACAGGGTGGGTTGCAGCCCCAGCATTTT.